These 20 T cell receptor beta chains were all obtained from the same sample, sequenced in a study of cytomegalovirus exposure and HLA in healthy donors. Primers included in the PCR were 60 Vbeta and 13 Jbeta primers. Sequencing was performed with immunoSEQ multiplex PCR; in TCRdb, only in-frame clones are kept and a portion is missing. The table for this sample gives tens of thousands of clones. Sequenced sample: PBMCs. These receptors were obtained from a male donor in good health and CMV-seronegative.

The J gene is TRBJ2-3, the V gene TRBV2, with 9 positions matching TRBD1. The CDR3 loop spans 14 amino acids. The ends lost 6 bases at V and 3 bases at J; junction bases unmatched: 4. From germline, CDR1 is SNHLY and CDR2 FYNNEI. DNA of the CDR3: TGTGCCAGCAGCGCGACAGGGGGAACAGATACGCAGTATTTT. This sequence encodes CASSATGGTDTQYF.

This chain joins TRBV29-1 and TRBJ2-7; D perhaps matches TRBD2 (6 bases). In germline, CDR1 is SQVTM, CDR2 ANQGSEA. Trimming cost V 4 bases and J 2 bases, with 12 bases left between them. The CDR3 totals 13 residues. CDR3 loop: CSVGRDAAYEQYF. CDR3 nucleotides: TGCAGCGTTGGGAGGGACGCCGCCTACGAGCAGTACTTC.

The V call is TRBV18, the J call TRBJ2-5; D is undetermined. Germline V lookup: CDR1 KGHSH, CDR2 LQKENI. The CDR3 spans 13 residues. V was pared by 6 bases and J by 2 bases, with 10 bases between. The CDR3 spells CASSDDFQETQYF. The CDR3 coding sequence is TGTGCCAGCTCCGACGACTTTCAAGAGACCCAGTACTTC.

V and J are TRBV29-1 and TRBJ2-2, with D tentatively TRBD1 (6 bases). Germline V gene data show CDR1 as SQVTM and CDR2 as ANQGSEA. Trimming removed 3 bases from V and 5 bases from J, with 10 bases in between. CDR3 size: 13 residues. The CDR3 sequence is CSVDGQSTGELFF. In nucleotides, the CDR3 is TGCAGCGTTGACGGACAGAGTACCGGGGAGCTGTTTTTT.

V gene TRBV6-6 combines with J gene TRBJ2-5, with TRBD2 matching 7 bases. Per germline, CDR1 MNHNY and CDR2 SVGAGI (reference sequence). V shed 6 bases, J shed 3 bases, and the junction held 4 bases outside the gene matches. The CDR3 loop spans 13 amino acids. The CDR3 reads CASRDGTKETQYF. CDR3 nucleotide sequence: TGTGCCAGCAGGGACGGGACTAAAGAGACCCAGTACTTC.

This chain links TRBV13 with TRBJ2-3, with TRBD1 identical over 10 bases. V was clipped by 5 bases and J by 5 bases; unmatched bases: 7. Germline V gene data show CDR1 as PRHDT and CDR2 as FYEKMQ (reference sequence). The CDR3 totals 15 residues. CDR3: CASSQGQGVGDTQYF. The CDR3, as DNA: TGTGCCAGCAGCCAAGGACAGGGGGTAGGAGATACGCAGTATTTT.

The chain couples TRBV11-2 to TRBJ1-5; possible D gene TRBD1, 6 bases. CDR3 length: 15 residues. CDR1 SGHAT and CDR2 FQNNGV come from the germline V gene. V lost 2 bases to trimming and J lost 6 bases, with 14 bases between them. The CDR3, as DNA: TGTGCCAGCAGCTTAACGGGCCTCAGGGGTCAGCCCCAGCATTTT. This codes for CASSLTGLRGQPQHF.

V gene TRBV5-6 combines with J gene TRBJ1-3; 8 nucleotides line up with TRBD1. J was trimmed by 4 bases and V by 0 bases; bases with no gene match: 6. The CDR3 sequence is 16 residues long. CDR1 SGHDT and CDR2 YYEEEE come from the germline V gene. Written as DNA, the CDR3 is TGTGCCAGCAGCTTGGGCCGGACAGGGCCCGGAAACACCATATATTTT. Protein: CASSLGRTGPGNTIYF.

A remark on this clone: A read error is likely, as this CDR3 ends without the conserved phenylalanine or tryptophan. The DNA is omitted, as the CDR3 cannot be located on it reliably, and the CDR3 follows TCRdb's listing. Other nucleotide sequences from this sample produce the same CDR3. The chain links TRBV6-4 to TRBJ1-1; the D call of TRBD1 is as the table states it, not checked on the DNA. Germline loops: CDR1 MRHNA, CDR2 SNTAGT. Counting both end residues, the CDR3 totals 12 amino acids. The CDR3 region is CASSDSTRTGMY.

The V gene is TRBV4-1, the J gene TRBJ2-7; possible D gene TRBD2, 6 bases. In germline, CDR1 is MGHRA, CDR2 YSYEKL. With 4 bases removed from V and 4 bases from J, the gap between germline ends came to 17 bases. The CDR3 spans 15 residues. The CDR3 loop is CASSPGLFGGYEQYF. Written as DNA, the CDR3 is TGCGCCAGCAGCCCTGGACTGTTTGGGGGGTACGAGCAGTACTTC.

This chain uses TRBV30 with TRBJ2-3; 8 bases align to TRBD2. Trimming cost V 5 bases and J 4 bases; bases outside gene matches: 14. The CDR3 sequence is 16 residues long. Per the germline V gene, CDR1 is GTSNPN and CDR2 is SVGIG (reference sequence). The CDR3 DNA reads TGTGCCTGGGTCTCCAGCGGGAGAGGGGGGGCAGATACGCAGTATTTT. Its protein is CAWVSSGRGGADTQYF.

Concerning this clone itself: Within the sample, other DNA sequences also encode this same CDR3. CDR3 DNA: TGTGCCAGCAGTTCCCGGGGCGAGCAGTACTTC. Its protein product is CASSSRGEQYF. This chain uses TRBV28 with TRBJ2-7, with a possible D match to TRBD2 (5 bases). CDR1 is MDHEN, CDR2 SYDVKM, per germline. The CDR3 extends over 11 amino acids. V was shortened by 4 bases and J by 6 bases, with 7 bases between the two germline ends. The whole variable domain, filled in from reference TRBV28 and TRBJ2-7, reads DVKVTQSSRYLVKRTGEKVFLECVQDMDHENMFWYRQDPGLGLRLIYFSYDVKMKEKGDIPEGYSVSREKKERFSLILESASTNQTSMYLCASSSRGEQYFGPGTRLTVT.

The chain recombines TRBV18 with TRBJ2-3; no clear D. The CDR3 is made up of 11 amino acids. V was cut by 5 bases and J by 5 bases, with 5 bases left in between. Germline V gives CDR1 KGHSH, CDR2 LQKENI. The DNA of the CDR3 is TGTGCCAGCTCAGGAGAAGATACGCAGTATTTT. Translation gives CASSGEDTQYF. Full variable domain (remainder filled in from reference TRBV18 and TRBJ2-3): NAGVMQNPRHLVRRRGQEARLRCSPMKGHSHVYWYRQLPEEGLKFMVYLQKENIIDESGMPKERFSAEFPKEGPSILRIQQVVRGDSAAYFCASSGEDTQYFGPGTRLTVL.

CDR3 sequence (DNA): TGCAGCGTTGAATCTAGCGGGAGTGGAACAGATACGCAGTATTTT. It translates to CSVESSGSGTDTQYF. This rearrangement joins TRBV29-1 to TRBJ2-3; 10 nucleotides align to TRBD2. Germline CDR1 SQVTM, CDR2 ANQGSEA. V shed 2 bases, J shed 3 bases, and the junction held 5 bases outside the gene matches. The CDR3 extends over 15 amino acids.

This chain connects TRBV6-6 to TRBJ2-2; 10 bases agree with TRBD2. Germline V lookup: CDR1 MNHNY, CDR2 SVGAGI (reference sequence). CDR3 length: 14 residues. V shed 9 bases, J shed 2 bases, and the junction held 3 bases outside the gene matches. The CDR3 nucleotides are TGTGCCAGTACACTAGCGGGAAACACCGGGGAGCTGTTTTTT. This codes for CASTLAGNTGELFF.

The rearrangement uses TRBV28 and TRBJ2-5; D gene ambiguous. This CDR3 region has 11 residues. Germline V CDR1 and CDR2: MDHEN, SYDVKM. Trimming removed 3 bases at V and 4 bases at J, with 3 bases between. The DNA for the CDR3 is TGTGCCAGCAGTTTGCGAGAGACCCAGTACTTC. Translating gives CASSLRETQYF. Full variable domain (outside the CDR3, taken from reference TRBV28 and TRBJ2-5): DVKVTQSSRYLVKRTGEKVFLECVQDMDHENMFWYRQDPGLGLRLIYFSYDVKMKEKGDIPEGYSVSREKKERFSLILESASTNQTSMYLCASSLRETQYFGPGTRLLVL.

As DNA, the CDR3 is TGTGCCAGCAGTTTAGGTACAGGGTCTTCGGAGACCCAGTACTTC. Protein: CASSLGTGSSETQYF. The rearrangement links TRBV28 to TRBJ2-5, with D maybe TRBD1 (6 bases). Trimming shortened V by 2 bases and J by 5 bases, and 15 bases separated the two germline ends. Germline assignment: CDR1 MDHEN and CDR2 SYDVKM. The CDR3 loop spans 15 amino acids. The full variable domain, in which reference TRBV28 and TRBJ2-5 provide the parts outside the CDR3, is DVKVTQSSRYLVKRTGEKVFLECVQDMDHENMFWYRQDPGLGLRLIYFSYDVKMKEKGDIPEGYSVSREKKERFSLILESASTNQTSMYLCASSLGTGSSETQYFGPGTRLLVL.

J is TRBJ2-7 and V is TRBV7-2; D possibly corresponds to TRBD2 (5 bases). Trimming took off 7 bases at V and 5 bases at J, with 12 bases between the two ends. The CDR3 sequence is 12 residues long. Germline V lookup: CDR1 SGHTA, CDR2 FQGNSA. The CDR3 protein is CASTVGSHEQYF. CDR3 sequence (DNA): TGTGCCAGCACCGTGGGGAGCCACGAGCAGTACTTC.

The rearrangement links TRBV5-1 to TRBJ2-2; TRBD2 aligns across 7 bases. The CDR3 runs to 15 residues. J gave up 5 bases and V 2 bases, and 6 bases lay outside the gene matches. The germline gives CDR1 SGHRS, CDR2 YFSETQ. In DNA, the CDR3 is TGCGCCAGCAGCTTTTTTTGGGGGGGAACCGGGGAGCTGTTTTTT. Translation gives CASSFFWGGTGELFF. Full variable domain (rest looked up from reference TRBV5-1 and TRBJ2-2): KAGVTQTPRYLIKTRGQQVTLSCSPISGHRSVSWYQQTPGQGLQFLFEYFSETQRNKGNFPGRFSGRQFSNSRSEMNVSTLELGDSALYLCASSFFWGGTGELFFGEGSRLTVL.

The chain has TRBV9 and TRBJ2-5; D possibly corresponds to TRBD1 (6 bases). The J call is doubtful: the DNA matches TRBJ2-7 better. The CDR3 has 16 residues. Germline V gene sequence: CDR1 SGDLS, CDR2 YYNGEE. DNA of the CDR3: TGTGCCAGCAGCCCCGGACTTCAGGGGAAATCCTACGAGCAGTACTTC. Translating it yields CASSPGLQGKSYEQYF.